This T cell receptor (beta chain) is from a study of cytomegalovirus exposure and HLA in healthy donors. The CDR3 runs 10 residues. V was pared by 3 bases and J by 12 bases, with 6 bases between. CDR1 and CDR2 (germline): MNHNS, SASEGT. The PCR had 60 Vbeta and 13 Jbeta primers. Produced via immunoSEQ multiplex PCR; TCRdb's table is partial and in-frame only. The sample has 160,000 or so clones, 70% to 80% seen once. Source material: PBMCs. The chain has TRBV6-1 and TRBJ2-1; D unclear. The sequence derives from a man in his forties or fifties in good health and CMV-seronegative. This chain's CDR3 is CASSETRQFF. CDR3 in DNA: TGTGCCAGCAGTGAGACAAGGCAGTTCTTC.